This TCR beta chain emerged from a study of T cell clones after liver transplantation. Study in general: Subjects received no induction therapy and standard immunosuppression until randomization at 12-24 months post-transplant.

Remarks on this clone: Its antigen remains unknown.

Overall study results and limits: The donor-reactive repertoire was only partly measurable in a couple of subjects, lacking donor cells.

The CDR3 has 15 amino acids. V lost 4 bases, J lost 2 bases, and 15 bases lay in between. Germline loops: CDR1 MDHEN, CDR2 SYDVKM. This table comes from immunoSEQ multiplex PCR, and its TCRdb copy is limited to in-frame clones, with some not included. The sample contains tens of thousands of clones, over 80% of which appear only once. Sequenced material: CD4+ T cells from blood, taken about 46 months after liver transplant. The rearrangement uses TRBV28 and TRBJ2-7; D gene uncertain. The TCR was taken from a human patient who received a liver transplant. Some T cells may be graft donor cells. The CDR3 reads CASSSTSRQAYEQYF. CDR3 in DNA: TGTGCCAGCAGTTCTACGTCGAGGCAGGCCTACGAGCAGTACTTC.